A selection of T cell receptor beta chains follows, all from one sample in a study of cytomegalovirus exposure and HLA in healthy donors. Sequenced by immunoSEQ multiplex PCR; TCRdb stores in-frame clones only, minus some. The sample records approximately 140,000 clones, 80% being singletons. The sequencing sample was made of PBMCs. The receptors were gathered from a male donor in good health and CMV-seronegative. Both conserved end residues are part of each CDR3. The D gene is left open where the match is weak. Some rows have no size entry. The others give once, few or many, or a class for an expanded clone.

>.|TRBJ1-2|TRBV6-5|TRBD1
CASSYSGQGRWGYTF
TGTGCCAGCAGTTACTCGGGACAGGGTCGGTGGGGCTACACCTTC
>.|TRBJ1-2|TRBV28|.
CASSLLGGGGYGYTF
TGTGCCAGCAGTTTATTGGGGGGGGGCGGCTATGGCTACACCTTC
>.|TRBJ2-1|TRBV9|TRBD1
CASNRGGYNEQFF
TGTGCCAGCAACAGGGGCGGGTACAATGAGCAGTTCTTC
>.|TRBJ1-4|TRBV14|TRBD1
CASSQVGYRGRNEKLFF
TGTGCCAGCAGCCAAGTAGGGTACAGGGGTCGGAATGAAAAACTGTTTTTT
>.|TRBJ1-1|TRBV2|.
CASQQPPNTEAFF
TGTGCCAGCCAACAGCCTCCAAACACTGAAGCTTTCTTT
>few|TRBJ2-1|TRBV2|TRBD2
CASIRLAAGNEQFF
TGTGCCAGCATTCGACTAGCAGCCGGCAATGAGCAGTTCTTC
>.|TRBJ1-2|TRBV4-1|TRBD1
CASSQAGTGVYGYTF
TGCGCCAGCAGCCAAGCCGGGACAGGAGTCTATGGCTACACCTTC
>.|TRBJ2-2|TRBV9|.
CASSLEYTGELFF
TGTGCCAGCAGCCTCGAGTATACCGGGGAGCTGTTTTTT
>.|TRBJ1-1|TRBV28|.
CASSSDSLATEAFF
TGTGCCAGCAGTTCGGACAGTCTGGCCACTGAAGCTTTCTTT
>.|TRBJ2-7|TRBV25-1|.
CASSATGSQAYEQYF
TGTGCCAGCAGTGCCACAGGGAGTCAGGCCTACGAGCAGTACTTC
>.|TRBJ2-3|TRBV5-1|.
CASSLGTRTDTQYF
TGCGCCAGCAGCTTGGGGACTCGCACAGATACGCAGTATTTT
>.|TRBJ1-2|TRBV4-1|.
CASSQPGSQLYGYTF
TGCGCCAGCAGCCAGCCGGGGAGCCAGCTCTATGGCTACACCTTC
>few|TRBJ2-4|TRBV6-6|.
CASVGRDIAKNIQYF
TGTGCCAGCGTGGGCAGGGACATAGCCAAAAACATTCAGTACTTC
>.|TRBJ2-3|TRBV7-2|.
CASSLTRADTQYF
TGTGCCAGCAGCTTAACTAGGGCAGATACGCAGTATTTT
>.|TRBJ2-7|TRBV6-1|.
CASSETGPAYEQYF
TGTGCCAGCAGTGAGACAGGACCAGCCTACGAGCAGTACTTC
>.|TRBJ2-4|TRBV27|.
CASSPPGVADIAKNIQYF
TGTGCCAGCAGTCCCCCGGGGGTAGCGGATATAGCCAAAAACATTCAGTACTTC
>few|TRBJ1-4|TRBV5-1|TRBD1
CASGSGGDRGPEKLFF
TGCGCCAGCGGGTCCGGGGGGGACAGGGGACCAGAAAAACTGTTTTTT
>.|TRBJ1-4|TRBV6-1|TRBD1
CASSEGTVNEKLFF
TGTGCCAGCAGTGAGGGGACAGTTAATGAAAAACTGTTTTTT
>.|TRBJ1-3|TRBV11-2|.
CASSSGNSISGNTIYF
TGTGCCAGCAGCTCCGGGAACTCGATCTCTGGAAACACCATATATTTT
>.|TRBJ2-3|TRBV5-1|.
CASSLAGQTTDTQYF
TGCGCCAGCAGCTTGGCGGGACAAACAACAGATACGCAGTATTTT
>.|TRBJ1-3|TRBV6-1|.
CASSEGLGRYPSASTGGNLRIYF
TGTGCCAGCAGTGAAGGATTAGGAAGATATCCAAGCGCTTCGACAGGTGGGAACCTACGGATATATTTT
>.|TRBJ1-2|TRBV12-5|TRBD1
CASGLRTGTVVYGYTF
TGTGCTAGTGGTCTCCGGACAGGGACGGTTGTATATGGCTACACCTTC
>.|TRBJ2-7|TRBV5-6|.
CASRNQGISYEQYF
TGTGCCAGCAGAAACCAGGGTATTTCCTACGAGCAGTACTTC
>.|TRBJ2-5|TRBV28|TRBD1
CASSLLGQGQGETQYF
TGTGCCAGCAGTTTATTAGGACAGGGGCAAGGGGAGACCCAGTACTTC
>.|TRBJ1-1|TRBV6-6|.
CASSYRGNTEAFF
TGTGCCAGCAGTTACCGAGGGAACACTGAAGCTTTCTTT
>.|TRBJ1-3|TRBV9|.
CASSVSYGGDGSTIYF
TGTGCCAGCAGCGTTTCTTATGGAGGGGATGGAAGCACCATATATTTT
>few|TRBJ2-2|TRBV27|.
CASRQTGNEYGELFF
TGTGCCAGCAGGCAGACCGGGAACGAATACGGGGAGCTGTTTTTT
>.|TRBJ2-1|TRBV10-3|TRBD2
CAINSGGINEQFF
TGTGCCATCAATAGCGGGGGGATCAATGAGCAGTTCTTC
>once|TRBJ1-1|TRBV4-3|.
CASSQENGGATDTEAFF
TGCGCCAGCAGCCAAGAAAACGGCGGGGCCACGGACACTGAAGCTTTCTTT
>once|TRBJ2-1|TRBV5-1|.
CASSLGGGYNNEQFF
TGCGCCAGCAGCTTGGGCGGGGGCTACAATAATGAGCAGTTCTTC
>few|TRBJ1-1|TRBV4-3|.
CASPPGHWNTEAFF
TGCGCCAGCCCTCCAGGACATTGGAACACTGAAGCTTTCTTT
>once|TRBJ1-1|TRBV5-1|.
CASSSPGSHTEAFF
TGCGCCAGCAGCTCCCCGGGGAGTCACACTGAAGCTTTCTTT
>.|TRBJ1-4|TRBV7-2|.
CASSPGTEKLFF
TGTGCCAGCAGCCCAGGCACTGAAAAACTGTTTTTT
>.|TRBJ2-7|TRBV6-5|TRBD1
CASSSTGTGSYEQYF
TGTGCCAGCAGCAGCACCGGGACAGGATCCTACGAGCAGTACTTC
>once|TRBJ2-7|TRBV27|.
CASRPDRTIYEQYF
TGTGCCAGCAGACCCGACAGGACAATCTACGAGCAGTACTTC
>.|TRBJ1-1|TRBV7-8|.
CASSPGEMNTEAFF
TGTGCCAGCAGCCCCGGGGAAATGAACACTGAAGCTTTCTTT
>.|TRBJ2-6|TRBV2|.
CASSEQGIAGANVLTF
TGTGCCAGCAGTGAACAGGGAATAGCTGGGGCCAACGTCCTGACTTTC
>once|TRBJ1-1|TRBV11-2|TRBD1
CASSLGDRGNSDEAFF
TGTGCCAGCAGCTTAGGGGACAGGGGGAATTCGGATGAAGCTTTCTTT
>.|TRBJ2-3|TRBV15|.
CATSSRDTQYF
TGTGCCACCAGCTCTCGGGATACGCAGTATTTT
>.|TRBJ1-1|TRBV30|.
CAWSWRPTTEAFF
TGTGCCTGGAGTTGGAGGCCTACTACTGAAGCTTTCTTT
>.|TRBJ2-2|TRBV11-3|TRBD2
CASSNGAGTSGGAAGELFF
TGTGCCAGCAGCAATGGTGCCGGGACTAGCGGGGGGGCAGCCGGGGAGCTGTTTTTT
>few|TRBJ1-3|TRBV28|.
CATSRFGTGNTIYF
TGTGCCACCTCCCGTTTTGGCACTGGAAACACCATATATTTT
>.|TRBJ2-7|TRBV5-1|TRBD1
CASSAGQASSYEQYF
TGCGCCAGCAGCGCCGGACAGGCGAGCTCCTACGAGCAGTACTTC
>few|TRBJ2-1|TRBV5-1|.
CASSFFSGSYNEQFF
TGCGCCAGCAGCTTCTTTTCGGGAAGCTACAATGAGCAGTTCTTC
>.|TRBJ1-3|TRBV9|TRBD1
CASSVGGGQGPGNTIYF
TGTGCCAGCAGCGTGGGAGGGGGACAGGGACCTGGAAACACCATATATTTT
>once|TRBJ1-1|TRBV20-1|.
CSAFRGGQTFF
TGCAGTGCTTTCAGAGGGGGTCAGACTTTCTTT
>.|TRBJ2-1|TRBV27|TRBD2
CASSSRGGIHNEQFF
TGTGCCAGCAGCTCACGGGGGGGTATCCACAATGAGCAGTTCTTC
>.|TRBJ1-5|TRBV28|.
CASSPPGSLGFYSNQPQHF
TGTGCCAGCAGTCCCCCGGGGTCGTTGGGTTTTTATAGCAATCAGCCCCAGCATTTT
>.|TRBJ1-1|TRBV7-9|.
CASSPGGGQGEAFF
TGTGCCAGCAGCCCCGGGGGGGGGCAGGGTGAAGCTTTCTTT
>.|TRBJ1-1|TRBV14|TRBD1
CASSRGQANTEAFF
TGTGCCAGCAGCCGGGGACAGGCGAACACTGAAGCTTTCTTT
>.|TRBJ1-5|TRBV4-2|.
CASSQDLSYSNQPQHF
TGTGCCAGCAGCCAAGATCTAAGTTATAGCAATCAGCCCCAGCATTTT
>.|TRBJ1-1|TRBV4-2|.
CASSRNTGPEEAFF
TGTGCCAGCAGCCGAAATACAGGTCCCGAGGAGGCTTTCTTT